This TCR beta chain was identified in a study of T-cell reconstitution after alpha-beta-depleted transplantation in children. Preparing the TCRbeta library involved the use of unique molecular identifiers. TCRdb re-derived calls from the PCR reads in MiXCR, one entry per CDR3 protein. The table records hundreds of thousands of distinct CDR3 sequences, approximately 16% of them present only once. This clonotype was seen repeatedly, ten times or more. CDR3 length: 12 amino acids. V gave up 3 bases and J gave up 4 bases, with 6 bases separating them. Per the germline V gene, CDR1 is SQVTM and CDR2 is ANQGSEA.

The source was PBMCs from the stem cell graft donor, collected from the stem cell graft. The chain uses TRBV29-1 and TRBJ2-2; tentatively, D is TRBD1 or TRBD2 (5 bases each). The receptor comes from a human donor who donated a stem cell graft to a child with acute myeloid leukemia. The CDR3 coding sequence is TGCAGCGTTGATGGGGGCACCGGGGAGCTGTTTTTT. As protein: CSVDGGTGELFF.